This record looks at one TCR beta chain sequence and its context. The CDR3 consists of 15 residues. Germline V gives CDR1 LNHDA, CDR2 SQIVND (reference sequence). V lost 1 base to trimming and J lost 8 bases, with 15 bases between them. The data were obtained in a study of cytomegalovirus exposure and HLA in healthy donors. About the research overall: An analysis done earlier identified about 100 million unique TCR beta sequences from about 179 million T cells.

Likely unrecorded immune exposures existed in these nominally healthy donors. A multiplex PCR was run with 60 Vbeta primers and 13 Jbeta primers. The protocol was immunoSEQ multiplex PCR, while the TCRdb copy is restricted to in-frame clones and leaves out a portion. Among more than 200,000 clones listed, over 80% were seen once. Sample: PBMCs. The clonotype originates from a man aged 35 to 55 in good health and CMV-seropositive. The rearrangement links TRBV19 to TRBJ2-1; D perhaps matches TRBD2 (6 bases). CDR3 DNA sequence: TGTGCCAGTAGTATAGTGGCTAGCTGGGGGGATGAGCAGTTCTTC. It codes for CASSIVASWGDEQFF.